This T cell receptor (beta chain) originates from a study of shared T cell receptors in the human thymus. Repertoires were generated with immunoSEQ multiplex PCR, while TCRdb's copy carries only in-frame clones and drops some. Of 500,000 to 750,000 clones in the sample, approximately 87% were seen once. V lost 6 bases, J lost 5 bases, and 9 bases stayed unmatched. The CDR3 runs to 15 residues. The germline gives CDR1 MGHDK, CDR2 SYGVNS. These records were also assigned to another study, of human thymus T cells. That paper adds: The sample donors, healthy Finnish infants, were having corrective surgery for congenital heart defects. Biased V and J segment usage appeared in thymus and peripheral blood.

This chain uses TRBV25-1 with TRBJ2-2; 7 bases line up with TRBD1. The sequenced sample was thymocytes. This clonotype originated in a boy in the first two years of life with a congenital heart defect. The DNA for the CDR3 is TGTGCCAGCAGCCCCAGGGGGACCAATACCGGGGAGCTGTTTTTT. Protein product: CASSPRGTNTGELFF.